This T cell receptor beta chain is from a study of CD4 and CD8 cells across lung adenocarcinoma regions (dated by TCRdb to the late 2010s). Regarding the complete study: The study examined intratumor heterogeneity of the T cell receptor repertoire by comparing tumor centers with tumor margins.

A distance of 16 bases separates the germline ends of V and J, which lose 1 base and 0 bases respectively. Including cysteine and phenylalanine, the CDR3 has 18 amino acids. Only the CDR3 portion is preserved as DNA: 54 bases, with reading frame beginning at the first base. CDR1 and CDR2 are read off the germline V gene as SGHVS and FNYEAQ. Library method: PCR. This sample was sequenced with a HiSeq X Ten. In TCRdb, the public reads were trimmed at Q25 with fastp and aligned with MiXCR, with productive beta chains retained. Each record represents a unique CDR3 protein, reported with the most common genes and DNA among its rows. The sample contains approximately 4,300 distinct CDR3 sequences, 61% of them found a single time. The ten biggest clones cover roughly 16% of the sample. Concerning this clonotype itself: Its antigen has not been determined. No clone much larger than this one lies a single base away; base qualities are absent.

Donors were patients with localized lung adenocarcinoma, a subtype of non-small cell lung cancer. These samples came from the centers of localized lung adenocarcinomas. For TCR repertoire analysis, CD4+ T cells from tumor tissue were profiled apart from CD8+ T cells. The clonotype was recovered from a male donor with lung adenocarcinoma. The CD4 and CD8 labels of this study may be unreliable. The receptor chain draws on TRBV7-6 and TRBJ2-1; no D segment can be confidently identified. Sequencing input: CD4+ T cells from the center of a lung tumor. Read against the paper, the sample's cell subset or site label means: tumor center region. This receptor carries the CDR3 CASSLVSVRASSYNEQFF. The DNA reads TGTGCCAGCAGCTTAGTCTCCGTCCGGGCGAGCTCCTACAATGAGCAGTTCTTC.